The present T cell receptor beta chain was sequenced within a study of cytomegalovirus exposure and HLA in healthy donors. Study-level points and caveats: Diagnosis of cytomegalovirus status made by the classifier reportedly showed high specificity and sensitivity. Among TCR beta chains, those listed as cytomegalovirus-associated numbered about 160.

The CDR3 is 13 amino acids. Per the germline V gene, CDR1 is MNHNS and CDR2 is SASEGT. V lost 3 bases and J 5 bases, leaving 7 bases between the germline ends. Points on this clone: The antigen is not known.

TCRdb's copy holds only in-frame clones and misses some; the assay was immunoSEQ multiplex PCR. The table shows 110,000 to 150,000 clones, with 89% occurring only once. This receptor was obtained from a young woman in good health and CMV-seropositive. Specimen: PBMCs. The gene calls are TRBV6-1 and TRBJ1-4; D uncertain. CDR3 bases: TGTGCCAGCAGTGACAGGAGGAATGAAAAACTGTTTTTT. Translating it yields CASSDRRNEKLFF.